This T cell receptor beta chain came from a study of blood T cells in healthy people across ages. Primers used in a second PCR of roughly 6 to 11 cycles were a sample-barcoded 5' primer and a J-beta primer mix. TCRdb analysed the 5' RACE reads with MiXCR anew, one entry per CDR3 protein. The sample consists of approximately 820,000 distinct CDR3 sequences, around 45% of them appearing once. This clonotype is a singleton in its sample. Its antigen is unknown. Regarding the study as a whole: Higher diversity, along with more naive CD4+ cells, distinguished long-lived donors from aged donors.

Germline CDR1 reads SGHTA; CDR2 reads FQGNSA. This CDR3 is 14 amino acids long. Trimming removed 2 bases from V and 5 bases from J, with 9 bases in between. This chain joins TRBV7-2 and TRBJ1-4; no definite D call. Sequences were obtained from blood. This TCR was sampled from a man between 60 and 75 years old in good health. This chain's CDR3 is CASSLSSANEKLFF. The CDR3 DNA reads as TGTGCCAGCAGCTTATCGTCAGCGAATGAAAAACTGTTTTTT.